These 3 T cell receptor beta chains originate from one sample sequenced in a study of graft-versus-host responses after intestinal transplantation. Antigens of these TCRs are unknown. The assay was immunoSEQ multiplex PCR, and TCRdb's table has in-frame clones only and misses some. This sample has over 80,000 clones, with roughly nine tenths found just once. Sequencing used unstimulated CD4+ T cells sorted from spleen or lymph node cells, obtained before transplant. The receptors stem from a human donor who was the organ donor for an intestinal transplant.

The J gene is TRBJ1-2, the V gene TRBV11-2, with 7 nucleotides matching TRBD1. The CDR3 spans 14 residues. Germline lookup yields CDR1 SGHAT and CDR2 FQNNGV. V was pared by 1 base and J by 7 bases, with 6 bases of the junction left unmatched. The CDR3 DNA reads TGTGCCAGCAGCTTAGGACAGGGCCCCTTTGGCTACACCTTC. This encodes CASSLGQGPFGYTF.

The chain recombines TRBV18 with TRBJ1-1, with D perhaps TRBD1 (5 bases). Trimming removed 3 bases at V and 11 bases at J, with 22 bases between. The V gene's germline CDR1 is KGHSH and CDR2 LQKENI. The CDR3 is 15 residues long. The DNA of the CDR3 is TGTGCCAGCTCACCTCCCGATGGACACCCAGCGTTCGCTTTCTTT. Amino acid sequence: CASSPPDGHPAFAFF. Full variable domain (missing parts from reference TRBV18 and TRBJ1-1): NAGVMQNPRHLVRRRGQEARLRCSPMKGHSHVYWYRQLPEEGLKFMVYLQKENIIDESGMPKERFSAEFPKEGPSILRIQQVVRGDSAAYFCASSPPDGHPAFAFFGQGTRLTVV.

The CDR3 is CASNRRTYTDTQYF. As DNA, the CDR3 is TGTGCCAGCAACCGACGGACTTACACAGATACGCAGTATTTT. The chain uses TRBV5-6 and TRBJ2-3; perhaps TRBD2 as D (5 bases). Germline values: CDR1 SGHDT, CDR2 YYEEEE. With 6 bases removed from V and 2 bases from J, the gap between germline ends came to 13 bases. The CDR3 runs 14 residues.